This TCR beta chain emerged from a study of T cells in Graves' hyperthyroidism and ophthalmopathy. Study results and limitations: Most thyroid clonotypes expanded above 0.001 were also detected in blood.

CDR3 length equals 14 residues. The ends were cut back, 5 bases at V and 1 base at J, with 11 bases in the middle. Germline V lookup: CDR1 SEHNR, CDR2 FQNEAQ (reference sequence). Amplification of TCR beta CDR3 regions was performed using RNA transcripts as template. Using the HTBI primer set, a first-round RT-PCR was run on the TCR CDR3. MiXCR was run by TCRdb on the multiplex PCR reads, yielding one entry per CDR3 protein. The table shows hundreds of thousands of distinct CDR3 sequences, with around a quarter occurring only once. In its sample, this clonotype was seen a few times. What it recognizes is unknown.

The chain employs TRBV7-9 and TRBJ1-1; tentative D call: TRBD1 (5 bases). Material for sequencing was blood. The TCR originated in a man aged 45 to 65 with Graves' hyperthyroidism. For the CDR3, the DNA is TGTGCCAGCAGCCGGGGACCGCGGAACACTGAAGCTTTCTTT. It translates to CASSRGPRNTEAFF.